Listed below are T cell receptor beta chains from one sample, sequenced in a study of PD-1 blockade in classical Hodgkin lymphoma. Sequenced by immunoSEQ multiplex PCR; TCRdb stores in-frame clones only, minus some. The table includes 55,000 to 75,000 clones, about 64% detected once. Material: peripheral blood mononuclear cells (PBMCs), obtained before the second cycle of nivolumab. Receptor source: a human donor with classical Hodgkin lymphoma. Each CDR3 is given with its conserved first and last residue.

J gene: TRBJ2-1
V gene: TRBV7-2
CDR3 length: 12
CDR3 protein: CASSLAGQGQFF

J gene: TRBJ1-4
V gene: TRBV11-2
CDR3 length: 11
CDR3 protein: CASSLYEKLFF

J gene: TRBJ1-1
V gene: TRBV28
CDR3 length: 14
CDR3 protein: CASEVGTGFTEAFF

J gene: TRBJ1-1
V gene: TRBV5-1
CDR3 length: 12
CDR3 protein: CASSLTGGEAFF

J gene: TRBJ1-4
V gene: TRBV2
CDR3 length: 14
CDR3 protein: CASSGSRSLEKLFF

J gene: TRBJ2-2
V gene: TRBV11-2
CDR3 length: 13
CDR3 protein: CASSSGVIGELFF

J gene: TRBJ1-6
V gene: TRBV30
CDR3 length: 14
CDR3 protein: CAWSLQGNNSPLHF

J gene: TRBJ1-2
V gene: TRBV7-9
CDR3 length: 14
CDR3 protein: CASSLKTGEGGYTF

J gene: TRBJ2-7
V gene: TRBV6-5
CDR3 length: 11
CDR3 protein: CASNSGSEQYF

J gene: TRBJ2-4
V gene: TRBV19
CDR3 length: 12
CDR3 protein: CASTGGKNIQYF

J gene: TRBJ1-2
V gene: TRBV14
CDR3 length: 13
CDR3 protein: CASSQGQNYGYTF

J gene: TRBJ2-1
V gene: TRBV19
CDR3 length: 16
CDR3 protein: CASSISSAGGPEEQFF

J gene: TRBJ1-4
V gene: TRBV7-7
CDR3 length: 13
CDR3 protein: CASSSQGSEKLFF

J gene: TRBJ2-6
V gene: TRBV28
CDR3 length: 17
CDR3 protein: CASSPFRDSSGANVLTF

J gene: TRBJ2-7
V gene: TRBV9
CDR3 length: 13
CDR3 protein: CASSVAAGREQYF

J gene: TRBJ2-3
V gene: TRBV5-1
CDR3 length: 15
CDR3 protein: CASSLQGERTDTQYF

J gene: TRBJ1-2
V gene: TRBV5-6
CDR3 length: 13
CDR3 protein: CASSYQGASGYTF